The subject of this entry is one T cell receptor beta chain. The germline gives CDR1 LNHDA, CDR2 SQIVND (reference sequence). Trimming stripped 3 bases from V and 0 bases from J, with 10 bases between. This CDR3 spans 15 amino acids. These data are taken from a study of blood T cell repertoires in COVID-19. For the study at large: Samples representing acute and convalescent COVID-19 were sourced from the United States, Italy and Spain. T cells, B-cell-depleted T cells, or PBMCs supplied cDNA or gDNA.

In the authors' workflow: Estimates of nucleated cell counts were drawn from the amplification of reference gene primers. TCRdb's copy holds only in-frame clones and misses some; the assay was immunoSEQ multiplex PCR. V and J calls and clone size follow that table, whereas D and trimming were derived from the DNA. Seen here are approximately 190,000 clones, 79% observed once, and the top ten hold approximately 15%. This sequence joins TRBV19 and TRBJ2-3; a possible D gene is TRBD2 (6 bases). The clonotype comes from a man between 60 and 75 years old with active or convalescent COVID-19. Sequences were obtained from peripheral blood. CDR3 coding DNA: TGTGCCAGTAGTATCTCTAGCGCTAGCACAGATACGCAGTATTTT. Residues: CASSISSASTDTQYF.